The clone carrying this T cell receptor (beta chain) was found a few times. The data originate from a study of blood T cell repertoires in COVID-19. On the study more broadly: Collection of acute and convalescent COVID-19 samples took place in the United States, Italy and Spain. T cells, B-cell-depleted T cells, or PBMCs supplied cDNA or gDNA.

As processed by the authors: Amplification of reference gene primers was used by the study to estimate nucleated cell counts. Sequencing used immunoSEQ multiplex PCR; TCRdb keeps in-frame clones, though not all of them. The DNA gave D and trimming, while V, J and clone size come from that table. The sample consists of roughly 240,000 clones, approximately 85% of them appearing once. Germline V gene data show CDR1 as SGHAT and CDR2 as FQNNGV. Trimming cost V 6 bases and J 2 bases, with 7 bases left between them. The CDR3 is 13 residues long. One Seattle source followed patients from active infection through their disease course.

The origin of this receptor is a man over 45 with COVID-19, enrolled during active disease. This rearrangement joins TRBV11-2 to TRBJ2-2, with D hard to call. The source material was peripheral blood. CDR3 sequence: CASSRLNTGELFF. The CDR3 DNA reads TGTGCCAGCAGTCGACTCAACACCGGGGAGCTGTTTTTT. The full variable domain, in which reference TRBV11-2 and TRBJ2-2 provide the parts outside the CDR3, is EAGVAQSPRYKIIEKRQSVAFWCNPISGHATLYWYQQILGQGPKLLIQFQNNGVVDDSQLPKDRFSAERLKGVDSTLKIQPAKLEDSAVYLCASSRLNTGELFFGEGSRLTVL.